Listed here are 19 T cell receptor beta chains from one sample, sequenced in a study of T cells after yellow fever vaccination. TCRdb passed the 5' RACE reads through MiXCR, listing each CDR3 protein once. The data hold 300,000 or so distinct CDR3 sequences, with roughly 8.3% observed a single time. The material was PBMCs, obtained 35 to 50 days after the first yellow fever vaccination. Receptor source: a man between 18 and 35 years old who received the YFV17D yellow fever vaccine.

This clonotype occurred a few times. The chain links TRBV29-1 to TRBJ1-5; D gene ambiguous. V lost 5 bases, J lost 0 bases, and 11 bases lay in between. Germline lookup yields CDR1 SQVTM and CDR2 ANQGSEA. The CDR3 sequence is 14 residues long. CDR3 loop: CSVSLSSSNQPQHF. The DNA of the CDR3 is TGCAGCGTTAGCCTCAGCAGTAGCAATCAGCCCCAGCATTTT.

This rearrangement joins TRBV28 to TRBJ2-3; the match to TRBD2 covers 9 bases. Germline-derived CDR1 and CDR2 are MDHEN and SYDVKM. CDR3 length: 14 residues. The V segment lost 10 bases and the J segment 1 base; nucleotides outside the gene matches: 6. The CDR3 region has the DNA TGTGCCACCGGGAGACTAGCGGGCACAGATACGCAGTATTTT. Translation: CATGRLAGTDTQYF.

This clonotype was seen ten or more times. V usage is TRBV27 and J usage is TRBJ2-7; the D is unclear. With 5 bases removed from V and 2 bases from J, the gap between germline ends came to 13 bases. This CDR3 contains 14 residues. Germline CDR1 is MNHEY and CDR2 is SMNVEV (reference sequence). CDR3 protein: CASSPFRAAYEQYF. The CDR3 nucleotides read TGTGCCAGCAGTCCCTTTCGAGCAGCCTACGAGCAGTACTTC.

This clonotype was found a few times. The chain carries TRBV6-1 and TRBJ2-3; 7 bases align to TRBD1. Germline values: CDR1 MNHNS, CDR2 SASEGT. Trimming at V came to 6 bases and at J to 2 bases, leaving 5 bases not matched to a gene. The CDR3 runs to 14 residues. The DNA for the CDR3 is TGTGCCAGCAGCGACAGGGACCACACAGATACGCAGTATTTT. Translating it yields CASSDRDHTDTQYF.

This clonotype was seen only a few times. The chain couples TRBV5-4 to TRBJ2-3; TRBD2 might be the D (5 bases). The CDR3 has 15 residues. The ends were cut back, 2 bases at V and 1 base at J, with 11 bases in the middle. CDR1 and CDR2 from the germline V gene are SGHNT and YYREEE (reference sequence). CDR3 coding DNA: TGTGCCAGCAGCTTTAGCGCGTCGGGCACAGATACGCAGTATTTT. Translation gives CASSFSASGTDTQYF. The whole variable domain, remainder taken from reference TRBV5-4 and TRBJ2-3, is ETGVTQSPTHLIKTRGQQVTLRCSSQSGHNTVSWYQQALGQGPQFIFQYYREEENGRGNFPPRFSGLQFPNYSSELNVNALELDDSALYLCASSFSASGTDTQYFGPGTRLTVL.

This sequence joins TRBV9 and TRBJ1-1, with D possibly TRBD1 on 5 matching bases. With 6 bases removed from V and 4 bases from J, the gap between germline ends came to 19 bases. CDR3 length: 15 amino acids. Germline loops: CDR1 SGDLS, CDR2 YYNGEE. The CDR3 sequence: CASTPRDPESTEAFF. The CDR3 bases are TGTGCCAGCACCCCTCGGGACCCCGAGAGCACTGAAGCTTTCTTT.

This clonotype was detected a few times. The chain has TRBV5-4 and TRBJ1-2, with a tentative D call TRBD1 (5 bases). This CDR3 has 14 amino acids. V was trimmed by 4 bases and J by 2 bases, leaving 12 bases between them. From germline, CDR1 is SGHNT and CDR2 YYREEE (reference sequence). CDR3 coding DNA: TGTGCCAGCAGCGGACCGGGACTCAACTATGGCTACACCTTC. This encodes CASSGPGLNYGYTF.

There are a few counts of this clonotype. This chain joins TRBV10-1 and TRBJ1-2; D is undetermined. The CDR3 runs to 12 residues. V was trimmed by 3 bases and J by 2 bases, leaving 4 bases between them. Germline CDR1 reads WNHNN; CDR2 reads SYGVQD (reference sequence). CDR3 protein: CASSDNNYGYTF. In DNA form, the CDR3 reads TGCGCCAGCAGTGATAACAACTATGGCTACACCTTC.

CDR3 DNA: TGTGCCAGCAGTTTAGTACTAGCAAGTGAGCAGTTCTTC. Translating gives CASSLVLASEQFF. The J gene is TRBJ2-1, the V gene TRBV12-3 or TRBV12-4; D perhaps matches TRBD2 (6 bases). This CDR3 has 13 amino acids. V dropped 1 base and J dropped 9 bases, with 10 bases sitting between them.

This clonotype was seen ten or more times. The V call is TRBV29-1, the J call TRBJ2-2, with 8 bases matching TRBD1. V shed 6 bases, J shed 4 bases, and the junction held 7 bases outside the gene matches. This CDR3 spans 14 amino acids. The germline V gene encodes CDR1 SQVTM and CDR2 ANQGSEA. CDR3 nucleotide sequence: TGCAGCGTGAGACAGGGGTCGGGCACCGGGGAGCTGTTTTTT. Its translation: CSVRQGSGTGELFF.

The V call is TRBV5-1, the J call TRBJ2-1; the match to TRBD2 covers 9 bases. The CDR3 sequence is 16 residues long. V lost 0 bases to trimming and J lost 3 bases; unmatched junction nucleotides: 4. Per germline, CDR1 SGHRS and CDR2 YFSETQ. The CDR3 region is CASSLGLADIYNEQFF. CDR3 bases: TGCGCCAGCAGCTTGGGACTAGCGGATATCTACAATGAGCAGTTCTTC.

A few counts support this clonotype. This chain connects TRBV6-1 to TRBJ1-6; D is possibly TRBD1 (5 bases). CDR1 and CDR2 (germline): MNHNS, SASEGT. The CDR3 length is 15 residues. V lost 7 bases, J lost 7 bases, and 17 bases lay in between. The CDR3 spells CASTQGGVGNSPLHF. CDR3 nucleotide sequence: TGTGCCAGCACCCAAGGAGGGGTTGGGAATTCACCCCTCCACTTT.

This clonotype was seen more than once but under ten times. This chain links TRBV6-1 with TRBJ2-1, with D perhaps assigned TRBD1 or TRBD2 (5 bases each). CDR1 is MNHNS and CDR2 is SASEGT in the germline V gene. This CDR3 comprises 15 residues. V shed 8 bases and J shed 2 bases, with 16 bases lying between them. The CDR3 sequence is CASGVHGTPYNEQFF. The CDR3 nucleotides read TGTGCCAGCGGGGTCCACGGGACGCCCTACAATGAGCAGTTCTTC.

This clonotype showed up just a few times. This chain links TRBV10-3 with TRBJ2-5; 9 nucleotides align to TRBD1. Germline CDR1 ENHRY, CDR2 SYGVKD. V shed 3 bases, J shed 4 bases, and the junction held 6 bases outside the gene matches. There are 15 residues in the CDR3. The CDR3 nucleotides are TGTGCCATCAGTGACACCGGGACAGGGCGAGAGACCCAGTACTTC. Protein sequence: CAISDTGTGRETQYF.

This clonotype was seen only a few times. V and J are TRBV5-4 and TRBJ1-3; no firm D call. CDR3 length equals 14 residues. Trimming stripped 7 bases from V and 2 bases from J, with 13 bases between. The germline gives CDR1 SGHNT, CDR2 YYREEE (reference sequence). The CDR3, as DNA: TGTGCCAGCCGAGCGGCAGCGACTGGAAACACCATATATTTT. This encodes CASRAAATGNTIYF.

The chain links TRBV4-3 to TRBJ2-7; D is possibly TRBD1 (6 bases). Germline V gives CDR1 LGHNA, CDR2 YSLEER. The CDR3 covers 16 residues. Trimming left V 1 base short and J 0 bases short, with 13 bases between. The CDR3 loop is CASSQVGGGSSYEQYF. The CDR3 bases are TGCGCCAGCAGCCAAGTTGGGGGCGGCAGCTCCTACGAGCAGTACTTC.

The V and J genes are TRBV5-1 and TRBJ2-5, with D uncertain. V shed 2 bases and J shed 2 bases, with 13 bases lying between them. Germline values: CDR1 SGHRS, CDR2 YFSETQ. CDR3 length: 15 amino acids. The CDR3 region is CASSFQDIRQETQYF. The CDR3 DNA is TGCGCCAGCAGCTTTCAAGACATCCGGCAAGAGACCCAGTACTTC.

The rearrangement links TRBV6-2 or TRBV6-3 to TRBJ2-1; TRBD2 matches at 7 bases. V gave up 5 bases and J gave up 1 base; unmatched junction bases: 5. Germline V CDR1 and CDR2: MNHEY, SVGEGT. This CDR3 spans 15 amino acids. Here the CDR3 DNA reads TGTGCCAGCAGTGCGAGCGGGGAGTCCTACAATGAGCAGTTCTTC. Translated: CASSASGESYNEQFF.

This clonotype was observed a handful of times. The rearrangement uses TRBV5-1 and TRBJ2-1; the match to TRBD2 covers 14 bases. The germline CDR1 and CDR2 sequences are SGHRS and YFSETQ. V shed 1 base, J shed 7 bases, and the junction held 10 bases outside the gene matches. The CDR3 has 18 amino acids. CDR3 nucleotides: TGCGCCAGCAGCTTGATTCCGACTAGCGGGGGGGCCACAAATGAGCAGTTCTTC. Translated, it gives CASSLIPTSGGATNEQFF. Drawing the rest from reference TRBV5-1 and TRBJ2-1, the complete variable domain is KAGVTQTPRYLIKTRGQQVTLSCSPISGHRSVSWYQQTPGQGLQFLFEYFSETQRNKGNFPGRFSGRQFSNSRSEMNVSTLELGDSALYLCASSLIPTSGGATNEQFFGPGTRLTVL.